The rows below give T cell receptor beta chains drawn from one sample of a study of shared clonotypes between healthy human individuals. Only in-frame clones appear in the TCRdb table, and some are missing; sequencing was by immunoSEQ multiplex PCR. The sample includes about 2.5 million clones, under 95% of them seen just once. Material for sequencing was naive CD4+ T cells from PBMCs. All receptors derive from a man between 18 and 35 years old in good health. Some clones in this sample may be carry-over from other donors' samples. CDR3s include the opening cysteine and the closing phenylalanine or tryptophan. D genes are given only for firm matches. The size of a clone is reported for some rows only, either as once, few or many, or as a class for expanded clones.

d_call j_call clone_size v_call cdr3_aa cdr3_nt
TRBD1 TRBJ1-2 once TRBV9 CASSVVPQGPDYGYTF TGTGCCAGCAGCGTAGTTCCACAGGGGCCGGACTATGGCTACACCTTC
. TRBJ1-2 . TRBV27 CASSQGRTLSYGYTF TGTGCCAGCAGCCAGGGACGGACTCTAAGCTATGGCTACACCTTC
. TRBJ1-4 few TRBV14 CASTRTRDEKLFF TGTGCCAGCACCCGGACCAGGGATGAAAAACTGTTTTTT
. TRBJ1-5 . TRBV27 CASSPQWGQPQHF TGTGCCAGCAGTCCCCAGTGGGGCCAGCCCCAGCATTTT
TRBD2 TRBJ2-5 . TRBV9 CASSVGTSGRVHF TGTGCCAGCAGCGTAGGTACTAGCGGGAGGGTCCACTTC
. TRBJ2-3 . TRBV18 CASSLRAGLQDTQYF TGTGCCAGCTCCCTCAGGGCGGGGCTGCAGGATACGCAGTATTTT
. TRBJ1-5 . TRBV15 CATSPGHLWGQPQHF TGTGCCACCAGCCCGGGACACCTTTGGGGTCAGCCCCAGCATTTT
. TRBJ1-2 few TRBV28 CASSLDAGVTYGYTF TGTGCCAGCAGTTTAGATGCAGGGGTCACGTATGGCTACACCTTC
TRBD1 TRBJ1-5 . TRBV19 CASSSQGAVQPQHF TGTGCCAGTAGTTCTCAGGGGGCTGTTCAGCCCCAGCATTTT
TRBD2 TRBJ2-7 . TRBV19 CASSRAGVRFAYEQYF TGTGCCAGTAGTAGAGCGGGAGTACGATTTGCATACGAGCAGTACTTC
. TRBJ2-1 once TRBV6-5 CASSYEGGGNEQFF TGTGCCAGCAGTTACGAGGGAGGGGGCAATGAGCAGTTCTTC
. TRBJ2-7 . TRBV5-1 CASSLGGTYEQYF TGCGCCAGCAGCTTGGGGGGAACCTACGAGCAGTACTTC
. TRBJ1-1 . TRBV28 CASSSPQGYTEAFF TGTGCCAGCAGTTCCCCTCAGGGTTACACTGAAGCTTTCTTT
TRBD2 TRBJ2-6 . TRBV28 CASNGAGEGANVLTF TGTGCCAGCAATGGAGCGGGAGAGGGGGCCAACGTCCTGACTTTC
. TRBJ1-4 . TRBV11-2 CASSRGGYEKLFF TGTGCCAGCAGCAGAGGGGGTTATGAAAAACTGTTTTTT
TRBD2 TRBJ2-7 . TRBV30 CALRRDLLTLAGNEQYF TGTGCCTTGAGGCGGGACCTCCTTACACTAGCGGGAAACGAGCAGTACTTC
. TRBJ1-2 . TRBV19 CASTLDGNYGYTF TGTGCCAGTACCCTCGACGGTAACTATGGCTACACCTTC
. TRBJ1-5 . TRBV6-1 CASTNGQYSNQPQHF TGTGCCAGCACCAACGGACAGTATAGCAATCAGCCCCAGCATTTT
. TRBJ2-2 . TRBV11-3 CASSPGGENTGELFF TGTGCCAGCAGCCCCGGTGGGGAGAACACCGGGGAGCTGTTTTTT
. TRBJ1-1 . TRBV7-9 CASSLNVLGTEAFF TGTGCCAGCAGCTTAAACGTCCTGGGCACTGAAGCTTTCTTT
. TRBJ1-1 . TRBV30 CAWSLGTAGLSEAFF TGTGCCTGGAGTCTCGGTACCGCAGGGCTCTCTGAAGCTTTCTTT
. TRBJ1-1 once TRBV19 CASSLTGRPEAFF TGTGCCAGTAGTTTGACAGGTAGACCTGAAGCTTTCTTT
TRBD2 TRBJ2-1 . TRBV28 CASSRAGEGDNEQFF TGTGCCAGCAGTCGAGCGGGAGAAGGAGACAATGAGCAGTTCTTC
TRBD1 TRBJ1-1 . TRBV15 CATSRDRGPTEAFF TGTGCCACCAGCAGAGACAGGGGGCCCACTGAAGCTTTCTTT
TRBD2 TRBJ2-1 once TRBV11-1 CASSLVRLASNEQFF TGTGCCAGCAGCTTAGTGAGACTAGCATCCAATGAGCAGTTCTTC
. TRBJ2-1 . TRBV7-2 CASSWGDPYNEQFF TGTGCCAGCAGCTGGGGGGACCCCTACAATGAGCAGTTCTTC
TRBD1 TRBJ2-7 . TRBV7-9 CASSLLGTGGDEQYF TGTGCCAGCAGCTTATTAGGGACAGGGGGCGACGAGCAGTACTTC
TRBD1 TRBJ1-2 . TRBV28 CASSLTGEYGYTF TGTGCCAGCAGCCTAACAGGGGAGTATGGCTACACCTTC
. TRBJ1-1 few TRBV29-1 CSVSLAGEGSEAFF TGCAGCGTTAGCCTCGCAGGGGAGGGATCTGAAGCTTTCTTT
. TRBJ1-3 . TRBV4-2 CASSLETRSGNTIYF TGTGCCAGCAGCCTCGAGACCCGCTCTGGAAACACCATATATTTT
. TRBJ2-5 . TRBV12-5 CASAPSAQETQYF TGTGCTAGTGCTCCCTCCGCGCAAGAGACCCAGTACTTC
TRBD1 TRBJ2-7 once TRBV5-1 CASSLSGGPYEQYF TGCGCCAGCAGCTTGTCAGGGGGCCCCTACGAGCAGTACTTC
. TRBJ2-3 . TRBV28 CASSLSTDTQYF TGTGCCAGCAGTCTTAGCACAGATACGCAGTATTTT